Below, 28 T cell receptor beta chains from the same sample are listed, as sequenced in a study of blood T cells in healthy people across ages. A second 7 to 11 cycle PCR used barcoded and J-beta primers. Via MiXCR, TCRdb re-called the 5' RACE reads, giving one row per CDR3 protein. The sample has roughly 1,000,000 distinct CDR3 sequences; roughly a quarter are singletons. The sample was also reused in another study, on T cells of mothers and their children.

The specimen was blood. The receptors come from a girl under 10 years old in good health.

V usage is TRBV29-1 and J usage is TRBJ2-2; D unresolved. The V gene's germline CDR1 is SQVTM and CDR2 ANQGSEA. Trimming stripped 7 bases from V and 2 bases from J, with 5 bases between. The CDR3 runs 11 residues. The CDR3 loop is CSAENTGELFF. The CDR3 nucleotides read TGCAGCGCGGAAAACACCGGGGAGCTGTTTTTT.

The V and J genes are TRBV6-6 and TRBJ2-7; 7 nucleotides line up with TRBD1. The J segment lost 2 bases and the V segment lost 4 bases, leaving 5 bases of the junction unmatched. The CDR3 spans 14 residues. The V gene's germline CDR1 is MNHNY and CDR2 SVGAGI (reference sequence). CDR3 coding DNA: TGTGCCAGCAGTTCGGATACAGGGGCCTACGAGCAGTACTTC. It specifies CASSSDTGAYEQYF.

This clonotype was observed a handful of times. The chain employs TRBV24-1 and TRBJ1-2; D is perhaps TRBD1 (6 bases). This CDR3 comprises 13 residues. Germline loops: CDR1 KGHDR, CDR2 SFDVKD. V was trimmed by 0 bases and J by 8 bases, leaving 9 bases between them. The CDR3 loop is CATSDLAGVGYTF. The CDR3 region has the DNA TGTGCCACCAGTGATTTGGCAGGGGTCGGCTACACCTTC.

This rearrangement joins TRBV29-1 to TRBJ2-1; a weak D match, TRBD1 (5 bases). Trimming cost V 2 bases and J 1 base, with 9 bases left between them. The CDR3 runs 14 residues. Germline CDR1 and CDR2: SQVTM and ANQGSEA. The chain's CDR3 is CSVERGASYNEQFF. The DNA of the CDR3 is TGCAGCGTTGAAAGGGGTGCTTCCTACAATGAGCAGTTCTTC.

In DNA, the CDR3 is TGTGCCAGCAGTCTCCGAGGACGGAATGAGCAGTTCTTC. It encodes CASSLRGRNEQFF. The chain joins TRBV28 to TRBJ2-1; D ambiguous. This CDR3 comprises 13 residues. Trimming took 5 bases from V and 7 from J, leaving 12 bases between them. The germline gives CDR1 MDHEN, CDR2 SYDVKM. Using reference TRBV28 and TRBJ2-1 for the parts outside the CDR3, the full variable domain is DVKVTQSSRYLVKRTGEKVFLECVQDMDHENMFWYRQDPGLGLRLIYFSYDVKMKEKGDIPEGYSVSREKKERFSLILESASTNQTSMYLCASSLRGRNEQFFGPGTRLTVL.

The V and J genes are TRBV15 and TRBJ2-5; D is unresolved. Trimming shortened V by 1 base and J by 4 bases, and 10 bases separated the two germline ends. This CDR3 is 14 amino acids long. CDR1 and CDR2 (germline): LNHNV, YYDKDF (reference sequence). Here the CDR3 reads CATSRALLGETQYF. The CDR3 DNA follows: TGTGCCACCAGCAGAGCCCTCTTGGGAGAGACCCAGTACTTC.

The chain is built from TRBV27 and TRBJ2-5, with 7 bases aligning to TRBD2. The assigned J gene may be wrong: the sequence end matches TRBJ2-7 better. The CDR3 contains 14 residues. The germline gives CDR1 MNHEY, CDR2 SMNVEV (reference sequence). The chain's CDR3 is CASRRGDPLGEQYF. The CDR3, as DNA: TGTGCCAGCAGACGGGGGGACCCTCTGGGCGAGCAGTACTTC.

A few counts support this clonotype. This chain links TRBV19 with TRBJ2-1, with D uncertain. Looked up from germline, CDR1 is LNHDA and CDR2 is SQIVND (reference sequence). This CDR3 comprises 16 residues. Trimming took off 5 bases at V and 0 bases at J, with 14 bases between the two ends. The CDR3 DNA is TGTGCCAGTAGTCCTGATCCGTCTAGCTCCTACAATGAGCAGTTCTTC. The encoded protein is CASSPDPSSSYNEQFF.

CDR3: CSARDQGFRQPQHF. CDR3 in DNA: TGCAGTGCTAGAGATCAAGGTTTTCGTCAGCCCCAGCATTTT. This chain connects TRBV20-1 to TRBJ1-5; D not certain. This CDR3 region has 14 residues. Germline V gene sequence: CDR1 DFQATT, CDR2 SNEGSKA (reference sequence). V was pared by 0 bases and J by 6 bases, with 12 bases between.

This clonotype appeared a few times. The chain combines TRBV11-2 with TRBJ2-2, with D uncertain. V was clipped by 1 base and J by 5 bases, with 11 bases between them. The CDR3 has 15 amino acids. Germline lookup yields CDR1 SGHAT and CDR2 FQNNGV. As DNA, the CDR3 is TGTGCCAGCAGCTTAGGAATGAGTATGACCGGGGAGCTGTTTTTT. Its translation: CASSLGMSMTGELFF.

The chain links TRBV28 to TRBJ2-4, with 8 nucleotides matching TRBD1. Unmatched junction bases numbered 17, after V lost 4 bases and J lost 6 bases. Germline CDR1 reads MDHEN; CDR2 reads SYDVKM. The CDR3 contains 18 residues. CDR3: CASSSITTGVGGGNIQYF. In DNA, the CDR3 is TGTGCCAGCAGTTCCATAACGACAGGGGTTGGAGGAGGAAACATTCAGTACTTC.

In the case of this clonotype: An end of the junction differs from the germline gene, which may be a read error. J is TRBJ1-2 and V is TRBV7-3, with D maybe TRBD1 (6 bases). Germline CDR1 is SGHTA and CDR2 is FQGTGA. There are 15 residues in the CDR3. CDR3 in DNA: TGTGCCATCAGCTTAACGGGGGGCGCAGGGCCCTGCTACACCTTC. This encodes CAISLTGGAGPCYTF.

This clonotype came up a few times. CDR3 residues: CSVAERTGELFF. The CDR3 nucleotides read TGCAGCGTCGCCGAACGGACAGGGGAACTGTTTTTT. The chain links TRBV29-1 to TRBJ1-4; 9 bases match TRBD1. The junction had 8 bases not matched to a gene; V was cut back by 6 bases and J by 12 bases. CDR1 is SQVTM, CDR2 ANQGSEA, per germline. The length of the CDR3 is 12 residues.

J is TRBJ2-5 and V is TRBV7-3; 7 bases are shared with TRBD1. V lost 5 bases and J lost 2; bases outside the gene matches: 8. Germline CDR1 is SGHTA and CDR2 is FQGTGA. This CDR3 region has 15 residues. The CDR3 region is CASSPGQFSQETQYF. DNA of the CDR3: TGTGCCAGCAGCCCGGGACAGTTCTCACAAGAGACCCAGTACTTC.

The V call is TRBV9, the J call TRBJ1-3, with no clear D. This CDR3 region has 15 residues. Per the germline V gene, CDR1 is SGDLS and CDR2 is YYNGEE. V gave up 2 bases and J gave up 2 bases, with 11 bases separating them. The CDR3, as DNA: TGTGCCAGCAGCGTTGACCTTTCTCCTGGAAACACCATATATTTT. This encodes CASSVDLSPGNTIYF.

This clonotype appeared once. The chain uses TRBV7-2 and TRBJ1-1; D call uncertain. CDR3 size: 14 residues. The germline V gene encodes CDR1 SGHTA and CDR2 FQGNSA. V was clipped by 5 bases and J by 1 base, with 11 bases between them. The CDR3 DNA is TGTGCCAGCAGCCATGCCGACCCGAACACTGAAGCTTTCTTT. Protein: CASSHADPNTEAFF.

The chain combines TRBV6-5 with TRBJ2-5, with 7 nucleotides matching TRBD2. Germline V CDR1 and CDR2: MNHEY, SVGAGI. V shed 9 bases and J 5 bases; nucleotides not matched to a gene: 15. The CDR3 has 15 residues. CDR3 in amino acids: CARETEREIKETQYF. The DNA for the CDR3 is TGTGCCAGGGAGACAGAGCGGGAAATAAAGGAGACCCAGTACTTC.

The chain uses TRBV7-2 and TRBJ2-3; D is perhaps TRBD1 or TRBD2 (5 bases each). The CDR3 sequence is 14 residues long. V was cut by 6 bases and J by 6 bases, with 16 bases left in between. Germline V CDR1 and CDR2: SGHTA, FQGNSA. The CDR3 loop is CASSWDVATDTQYF. For the CDR3, the DNA is TGTGCCAGCAGTTGGGACGTGGCGACGGATACGCAGTATTTT.

This clonotype was detected once. The V and J genes are TRBV6-1 and TRBJ2-5, with 8 bases that match TRBD2. The germline V gene encodes CDR1 MNHNS and CDR2 SASEGT. J was trimmed by 5 bases and V by 7 bases; bases with no gene match: 9. This CDR3 is built from 14 residues. The CDR3 sequence is CASIPGGPRETQYF. CDR3 sequence (DNA): TGTGCCAGCATTCCGGGAGGGCCGCGGGAGACCCAGTACTTC.

The chain uses TRBV12-3 or TRBV12-4 and TRBJ1-3; maybe TRBD1 (5 bases). Trimming stripped 8 bases from V and 0 bases from J, with 17 bases between. The CDR3 covers 16 residues. The CDR3 region has the DNA TGTGCCAGCCTGGCGGGGGGACCCGTCTCTGGAAACACCATATATTTT. Protein sequence: CASLAGGPVSGNTIYF.

This clonotype was observed a handful of times. This chain joins TRBV7-9 and TRBJ2-7; D is possibly TRBD1 (5 bases). The DNA end is more similar to TRBJ2-5, so the J call may be wrong. This CDR3 contains 13 residues. Germline CDR1 is SEHNR and CDR2 is FQNEAQ (reference sequence). The CDR3 DNA reads TGTGCCAGCAGCTTCGACAGCCGAGAGACCCAGTACTTC. It specifies CASSFDSRETQYF.

The J gene is TRBJ1-1, the V gene TRBV28, with D uncertain. The CDR3 loop spans 12 amino acids. Germline CDR1 MDHEN, CDR2 SYDVKM. V shed 8 bases and J shed 6 bases, with 13 bases lying between them. CDR3 amino acids: CASGYRGAEAFF. In DNA, the CDR3 is TGTGCCAGCGGATACCGTGGGGCTGAAGCTTTCTTT.

As for this clonotype: A read error may produce the germline difference seen at one junction end. J is TRBJ2-2 and V is TRBV10-3, with TRBD1 identical over 7 bases. Germline CDR1 and CDR2: ENHRY and SYGVKD. CDR3 length equals 17 residues. The CDR3 sequence: CAISADREKIHTGELFF. CDR3 bases: TGCGCCATCAGTGCTGACAGGGAAAAGATTCACACCGGGGAGCTGTTTTTT.

This clonotype turned up a few times. The chain joins TRBV7-3 to TRBJ2-7; D tentatively fits TRBD1 or TRBD2 (6 bases each). This CDR3 has 14 amino acids. CDR1 SGHTA and CDR2 FQGTGA come from the germline V gene. V lost 5 bases and J 0 bases, leaving 11 bases between the germline ends. In nucleotides, the CDR3 is TGTGCCAGCAGCGAGGCGGGACACTCCTACGAGCAGTACTTC. Protein sequence: CASSEAGHSYEQYF.

This clonotype was seen only once. The chain links TRBV7-2 to TRBJ2-7, with 12 bases fitting TRBD2. Germline CDR1 is SGHTA and CDR2 is FQGNSA. The CDR3 runs 18 residues. The J segment lost 3 bases and the V segment lost 4 bases, leaving 13 bases of the junction unmatched. The CDR3 is CASSSRLAGDLLNYEQYF. DNA of the CDR3: TGTGCCAGCAGCTCCCGACTAGCGGGAGACCTCCTAAACTACGAGCAGTACTTC.

A word on this clonotype: At one of its ends the junction is not consistent with the germline gene, which may arise from a read error. The J gene is TRBJ2-2, the V gene TRBV4-3; possibly TRBD2 for D (5 bases). The CDR3 contains 14 residues. Germline lookup yields CDR1 LGHNA and CDR2 YSLEER. The CDR3 loop is CASSQDSRTGELFF. CDR3 nucleotides: TGCGCCAGCAGCCAAGATAGTAGGACCGGGGAGTTGTTTTTT.

The rearrangement links TRBV7-6 to TRBJ1-1, with D uncertain. This CDR3 contains 14 residues. Germline V CDR1 and CDR2: SGHVS, FNYEAQ. V lost 5 bases, J lost 3 bases, and 13 bases lay in between. The CDR3 DNA reads as TGTGCCAGCAGCCAGAGCAGCAGTCACACTGAAGCTTTCTTT. Translation gives CASSQSSSHTEAFF.

V is TRBV9 and J is TRBJ2-2, with 9 positions matching TRBD1. The V gene's germline CDR1 is SGDLS and CDR2 YYNGEE. J lost 1 base, V lost 5 bases, and 6 bases had no gene match. This CDR3 comprises 16 residues. The CDR3 loop reads CASRAPGQGNTGELFF. CDR3 DNA sequence: TGTGCCAGCAGAGCGCCGGGACAGGGGAACACCGGGGAGCTGTTTTTT.